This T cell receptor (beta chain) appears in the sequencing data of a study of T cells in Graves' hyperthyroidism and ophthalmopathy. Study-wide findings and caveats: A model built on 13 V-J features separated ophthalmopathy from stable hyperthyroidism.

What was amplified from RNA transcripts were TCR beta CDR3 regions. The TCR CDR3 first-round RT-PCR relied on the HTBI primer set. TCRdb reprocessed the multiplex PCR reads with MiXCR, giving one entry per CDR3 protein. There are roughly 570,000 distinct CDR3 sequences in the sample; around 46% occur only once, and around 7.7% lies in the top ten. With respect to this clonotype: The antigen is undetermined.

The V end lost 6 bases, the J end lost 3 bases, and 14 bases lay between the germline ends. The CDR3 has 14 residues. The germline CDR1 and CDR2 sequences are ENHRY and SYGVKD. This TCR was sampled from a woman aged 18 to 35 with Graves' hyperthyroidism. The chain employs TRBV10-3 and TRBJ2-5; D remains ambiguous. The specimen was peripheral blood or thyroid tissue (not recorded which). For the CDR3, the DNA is TGTGCCATCAGGGAACACGGAGAAAAAGAGACCCAGTACTTC. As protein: CAIREHGEKETQYF.